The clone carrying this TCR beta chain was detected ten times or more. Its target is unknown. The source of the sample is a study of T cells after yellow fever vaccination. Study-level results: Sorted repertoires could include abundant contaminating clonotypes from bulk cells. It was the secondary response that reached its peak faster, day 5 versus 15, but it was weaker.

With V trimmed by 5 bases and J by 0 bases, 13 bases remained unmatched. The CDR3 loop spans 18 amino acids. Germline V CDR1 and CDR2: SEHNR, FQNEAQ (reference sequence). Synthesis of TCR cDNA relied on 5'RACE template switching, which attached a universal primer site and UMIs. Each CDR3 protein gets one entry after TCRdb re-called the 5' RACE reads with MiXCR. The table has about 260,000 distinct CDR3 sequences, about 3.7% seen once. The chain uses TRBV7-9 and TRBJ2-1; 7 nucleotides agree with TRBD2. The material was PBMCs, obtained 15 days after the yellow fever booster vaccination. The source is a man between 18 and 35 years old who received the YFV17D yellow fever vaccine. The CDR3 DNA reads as TGTGCCAGCAGCGTAGTATCCCCCCGCGGGAGCTCCTACAATGAGCAGTTCTTC. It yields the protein CASSVVSPRGSSYNEQFF.